The 9 T cell receptor beta chains below all came from one sample that was sequenced in a study. MiXCR, run by TCRdb on the 5' RACE reads, gives a single entry per CDR3 protein. Of roughly 5,300 distinct CDR3 sequences in the sample, about half were seen once. Sample: memory CD4+ T cells sorted from blood. Described subset: memory CD4+ T cells, CD4+CD45RO+CD25-. The receptors here all came from a female donor with breast cancer.

The rearrangement links TRBV12-3 or TRBV12-4 to TRBJ1-1; D not certain. The CDR3 has 13 amino acids. V was shortened by 1 base and J by 7 bases, with 10 bases between the two germline ends. The CDR3 nucleotides read TGTGCCAGCAGTTTAGAGGTTGAGTTTGAAGCTTTCTTT. Encoded protein: CASSLEVEFEAFF.

This clonotype occurred a few times. The chain is built from TRBV6-6 and TRBJ1-4; 12 bases align to TRBD1. The CDR3 consists of 19 residues. Losses at the gene ends were 5 bases for V and 5 bases for J; bases not matched to a gene: 15. Germline CDR1 is MNHNY and CDR2 is SVGAGI (reference sequence). The CDR3 sequence: CASSEPGTGGVGANEKLFF. CDR3 coding DNA: TGTGCCAGCAGTGAACCCGGGACAGGGGGCGTTGGGGCCAATGAAAAACTGTTTTTT.

The rearrangement uses TRBV29-1 and TRBJ2-5, with 9 bases aligning to TRBD1. The CDR3 loop spans 15 amino acids. CDR1 is SQVTM, CDR2 ANQGSEA, per germline. V lost 7 bases to trimming and J lost 4 bases; unmatched junction nucleotides: 13. The CDR3 bases are TGCAGCGCCGACCGTGGACAGGGGTTTGGAGAGACCCAGTACTTC. It yields the protein CSADRGQGFGETQYF.

This clonotype was picked up a small number of times. The chain links TRBV10-3 to TRBJ2-2; the match to TRBD1 covers 9 bases. Per the germline V gene, CDR1 is ENHRY and CDR2 is SYGVKD. The CDR3 consists of 13 residues. The V and J ends lost 10 bases and 3 bases, in that order; junction bases with no gene match: 3. The CDR3 DNA follows: TGTGCCACCAGGGACAGGGACACCGGGGAGCTGTTTTTT. As protein: CATRDRDTGELFF.

V and J are TRBV15 and TRBJ1-2, with 7 bases fitting TRBD1. CDR1 and CDR2 from the germline V gene are LNHNV and YYDKDF (reference sequence). There are 14 residues in the CDR3. The trim removed 3 bases at V and 2 bases at J, leaving 3 bases unmatched. The CDR3 is CATSSGGQNYGYTF. CDR3 coding DNA: TGTGCCACCAGCAGCGGGGGACAGAACTATGGCTACACCTTC.

The V and J genes are TRBV11-2 and TRBJ1-5, with D perhaps matching TRBD1 (6 bases). V shed 5 bases and J shed 2 bases, with 10 bases lying between them. Germline-derived CDR1 and CDR2 are SGHAT and FQNNGV. The CDR3 is 14 residues long. Here the CDR3 reads CASSGGGRNQPQHF. Written as DNA, the CDR3 is TGTGCCAGCAGCGGAGGGGGACGCAATCAGCCCCAGCATTTT. Supplemented by reference TRBV11-2 and TRBJ1-5, the full variable domain reads EAGVAQSPRYKIIEKRQSVAFWCNPISGHATLYWYQQILGQGPKLLIQFQNNGVVDDSQLPKDRFSAERLKGVDSTLKIQPAKLEDSAVYLCASSGGGRNQPQHFGDGTRLSIL.

The chain joins TRBV7-9 to TRBJ2-1, with D perhaps given as TRBD1 or TRBD2 (5 bases each). Germline-derived CDR1 and CDR2 are SEHNR and FQNEAQ (reference sequence). The CDR3 totals 15 residues. The V end lost 7 bases, the J end lost 0 bases, and 13 bases lay between the germline ends. CDR3 protein: CASNGDRSSYNEQFF. CDR3 nucleotides: TGTGCCAGCAACGGGGACCGAAGCTCCTACAATGAGCAGTTCTTC.

This clonotype was detected only a few times. V is TRBV20-1 and J is TRBJ2-7; D gene uncertain. The ends were cut back, 6 bases at V and 0 bases at J, with 15 bases in the middle. In germline, CDR1 is DFQATT, CDR2 SNEGSKA (reference sequence). This CDR3 is built from 14 residues. This CDR3 reads CSATQPGLSYEQYF. CDR3 bases: TGCAGTGCCACCCAACCAGGTCTCTCCTACGAGCAGTACTTC.

The CDR3 sequence is CASSLQGNEQYF. CDR3 sequence (DNA): TGCGCCAGCAGCCTACAGGGTAACGAGCAGTACTTC. The rearrangement uses TRBV5-1 and TRBJ2-7; tentatively, D is TRBD1 (6 bases). The CDR3 has 12 residues. Between the trimmed V and J ends, which lost 4 bases and 5 bases, there was a span of 10 bases. Germline CDR1 SGHRS, CDR2 YFSETQ. Based on the CDR3 plus reference TRBV5-1 and TRBJ2-7, the full variable domain is KAGVTQTPRYLIKTRGQQVTLSCSPISGHRSVSWYQQTPGQGLQFLFEYFSETQRNKGNFPGRFSGRQFSNSRSEMNVSTLELGDSALYLCASSLQGNEQYFGPGTRLTVT.